This T cell receptor (beta chain) was recovered during a study of cytotoxic CD8 clonotypes in ibrutinib-treated CLL. Study-wide context: The subjects consisted of around eleven relapsed/refractory and fewer than 16 treatment-naive individuals, with roughly 17 IGHV unmutated. It was after a median approximately twelve months of treatment, range 6 to 36, that response samples were taken.

Germline CDR1 reads SNHLY; CDR2 reads FYNNEI. The CDR3 has 13 residues. V was cut by 4 bases and J by 5 bases, with 11 bases left in between. Generated by immunoSEQ multiplex PCR, the TCRdb table keeps only in-frame clones and is missing some. Found here are 110,000 or so clones, approximately 56% of them singletons; the top ten hold 35% to 40%. The rearrangement links TRBV2 to TRBJ2-5; D not certain. This TCR derives from a human donor with chronic lymphocytic leukemia. Sample: PBMCs, taken after 24 months of ibrutinib treatment. The CDR3 DNA reads as TGTGCCAGCAGTGTTGGGCCACGGGAGACCCAGTACTTC. Translated: CASSVGPRETQYF. Using reference TRBV2 and TRBJ2-5 for the parts outside the CDR3, the full variable domain is EPEVTQTPSHQVTQMGQEVILRCVPISNHLYFYWYRQILGQKVEFLVSFYNNEISEKSEIFDDQFSVERPDGSNFTLKIRSTKLEDSAMYFCASSVGPRETQYFGPGTRLLVL.